This T cell receptor (beta chain) is drawn from a study of control samples from healthy donors and cancer patients. V was shortened by 10 bases and J by 4 bases, with 13 bases between the two germline ends. Germline CDR1 is MNHEY and CDR2 is SVGAGI. The CDR3 is made up of 12 amino acids. Generated by immunoSEQ multiplex PCR, the TCRdb table keeps only in-frame clones and is missing some. The sample includes about 88,000 clones, approximately 93% of them seen just once. The sample taken for sequencing was blood. This sequence joins TRBV6-5 and TRBJ1-2; a possible D gene is TRBD1 (6 bases). The sequence was collected from a man aged 18-30 years in good health. The CDR3 DNA reads as TGTGCCACAGGGACATCGACCTATGGCTACACCTTC. Translating it yields CATGTSTYGYTF.